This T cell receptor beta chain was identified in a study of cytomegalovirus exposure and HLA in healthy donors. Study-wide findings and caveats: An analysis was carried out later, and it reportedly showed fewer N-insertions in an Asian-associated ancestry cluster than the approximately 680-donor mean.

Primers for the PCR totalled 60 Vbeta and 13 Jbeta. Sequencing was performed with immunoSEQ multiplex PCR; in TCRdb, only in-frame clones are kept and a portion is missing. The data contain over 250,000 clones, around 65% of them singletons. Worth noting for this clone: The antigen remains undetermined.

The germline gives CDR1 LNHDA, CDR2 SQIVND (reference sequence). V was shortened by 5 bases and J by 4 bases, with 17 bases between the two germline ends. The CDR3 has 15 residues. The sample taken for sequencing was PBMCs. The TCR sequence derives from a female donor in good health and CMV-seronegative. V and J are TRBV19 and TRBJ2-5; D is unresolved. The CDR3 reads CASSFLTPRGETQYF. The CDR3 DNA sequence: TGTGCCAGTAGTTTCTTGACTCCTAGAGGAGAGACCCAGTACTTC.